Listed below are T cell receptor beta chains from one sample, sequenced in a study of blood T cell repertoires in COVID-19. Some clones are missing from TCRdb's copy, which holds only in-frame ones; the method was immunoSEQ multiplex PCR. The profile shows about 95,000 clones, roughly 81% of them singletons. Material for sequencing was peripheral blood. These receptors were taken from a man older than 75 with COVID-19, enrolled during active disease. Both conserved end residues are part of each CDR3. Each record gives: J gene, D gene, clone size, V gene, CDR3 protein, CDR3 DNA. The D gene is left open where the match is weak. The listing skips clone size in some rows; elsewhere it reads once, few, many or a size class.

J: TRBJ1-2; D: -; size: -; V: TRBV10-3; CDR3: CAISESLAGDANYGYTF; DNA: TGTGCCATCAGTGAGTCGTTGGCAGGGGACGCTAACTATGGCTACACCTTC
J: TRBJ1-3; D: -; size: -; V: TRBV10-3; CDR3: CAISQSGNTIYF; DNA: TGTGCCATCAGTCAGTCTGGAAACACCATATATTTT
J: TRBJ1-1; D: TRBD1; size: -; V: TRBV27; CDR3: CASSWDSYMNTEAFF; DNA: TGTGCCAGCAGTTGGGACAGCTATATGAACACTGAAGCTTTCTTT
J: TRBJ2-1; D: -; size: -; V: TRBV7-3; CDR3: CASSLNSLREQFF; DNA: TGTGCCAGCAGCTTAAACTCGCTACGAGAGCAGTTCTTC
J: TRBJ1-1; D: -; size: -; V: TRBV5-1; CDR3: CASYQGTEAFF; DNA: TGCGCCAGCTATCAGGGGACTGAAGCTTTCTTT
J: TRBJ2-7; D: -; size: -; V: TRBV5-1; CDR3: CASSLRDQYEQYF; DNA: TGCGCCAGCAGCTTACGGGATCAATACGAGCAGTACTTC
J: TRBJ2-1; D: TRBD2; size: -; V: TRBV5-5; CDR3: CASSEAGWAYNEQFF; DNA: TGTGCCAGCAGCGAAGCGGGATGGGCCTACAATGAGCAGTTCTTC
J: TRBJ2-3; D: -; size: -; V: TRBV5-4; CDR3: CATGRATDTQYF; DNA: TGTGCCACGGGAAGGGCCACAGATACGCAGTATTTT
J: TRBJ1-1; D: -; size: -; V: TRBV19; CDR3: CASSRGADTEAFF; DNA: TGTGCCTCCAGTCGGGGGGCGGACACTGAAGCTTTCTTT
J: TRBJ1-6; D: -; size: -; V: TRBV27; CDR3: CASSLPPGRNSPLHF; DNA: TGTGCCAGCAGTTTACCCCCAGGTCGTAATTCACCCCTCCACTTT
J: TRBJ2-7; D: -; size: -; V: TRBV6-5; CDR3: CASSLPGTPKIEQYF; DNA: TGTGCCAGCAGTTTGCCCGGGACACCGAAGATTGAGCAGTACTTC
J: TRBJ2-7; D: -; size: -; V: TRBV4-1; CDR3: CASRAQMGSEQYF; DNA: TGCGCCAGCAGGGCGCAGATGGGGAGCGAGCAGTACTTC
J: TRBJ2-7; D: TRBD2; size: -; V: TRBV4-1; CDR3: CASSQDPSGPFSYEQYF; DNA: TGCGCCAGCAGCCAAGATCCTAGCGGGCCATTCTCCTACGAGCAGTACTTC
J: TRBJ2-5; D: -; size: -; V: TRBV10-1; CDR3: CASSEGRGRETQYF; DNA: TGCGCCAGCAGTGAAGGCAGGGGTCGAGAGACCCAGTACTTC
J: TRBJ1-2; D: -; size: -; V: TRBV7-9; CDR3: CASSSSDSFRGYGYTF; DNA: TGTGCCAGCAGCTCGTCCGACAGCTTTAGGGGCTATGGCTACACCTTC
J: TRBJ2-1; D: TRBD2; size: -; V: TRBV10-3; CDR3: CAISEPSGRGNEQFF; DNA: TGTGCCATCAGCGAACCTAGCGGGAGAGGCAATGAGCAGTTCTTC
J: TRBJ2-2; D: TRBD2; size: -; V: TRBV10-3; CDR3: CASQPTSGRSNTGELFF; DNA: TGTGCCTCCCAACCGACTAGCGGGAGGTCGAACACCGGGGAGCTGTTTTTT
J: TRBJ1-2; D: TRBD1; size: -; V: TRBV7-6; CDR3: CASSLAPNRDSPNYGYTF; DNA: TGTGCCAGCAGCTTAGCCCCCAACCGGGACAGCCCTAACTATGGCTACACCTTC
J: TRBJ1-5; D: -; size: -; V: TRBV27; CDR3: CASSLTGNQPQHF; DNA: TGTGCCAGCAGTTTAACGGGCAATCAGCCCCAGCATTTT
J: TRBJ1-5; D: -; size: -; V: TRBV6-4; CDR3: CASGPREGQPQHF; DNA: TGTGCCAGCGGCCCTCGCGAGGGTCAGCCCCAGCATTTT
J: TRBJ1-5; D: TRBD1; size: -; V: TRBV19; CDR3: CASSPAGTGWGNQPQHF; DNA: TGTGCCAGTAGTCCGGCCGGGACAGGGTGGGGCAATCAGCCCCAGCATTTT
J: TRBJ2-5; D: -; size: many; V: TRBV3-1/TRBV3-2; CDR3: CASSQLEETQYF; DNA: TGTGCCAGCAGCCAACTCGAGGAGACCCAGTACTTC
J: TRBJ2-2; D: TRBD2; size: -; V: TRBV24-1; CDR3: CATSGSGSTRELFF; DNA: TGTGCCACCAGTGGGAGCGGGAGTACCAGGGAGCTGTTTTTT
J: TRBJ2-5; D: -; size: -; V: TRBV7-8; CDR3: CASSLVGVPQETQYF; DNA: TGTGCCAGCAGCTTAGTAGGGGTCCCCCAAGAGACCCAGTACTTC
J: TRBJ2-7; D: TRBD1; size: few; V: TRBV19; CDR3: CASSIRDSPSYEQYF; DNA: TGTGCCAGTAGCATCAGGGACAGTCCCTCCTACGAGCAGTACTTC
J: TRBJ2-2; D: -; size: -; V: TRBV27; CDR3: CASSWAGPTGELFF; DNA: TGTGCCAGCAGTTGGGCGGGGCCCACCGGGGAGCTGTTTTTT
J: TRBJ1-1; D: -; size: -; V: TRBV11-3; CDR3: CASSLERNTEAFF; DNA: TGTGCCAGCAGCTTAGAGCGGAACACTGAAGCTTTCTTT
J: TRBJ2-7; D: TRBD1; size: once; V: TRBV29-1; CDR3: CSGIQGTSYEQYF; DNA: TGCAGCGGGATACAGGGGACCTCCTACGAGCAGTACTTC
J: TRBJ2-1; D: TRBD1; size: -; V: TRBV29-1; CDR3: CSVSQGGSSYNEQFF; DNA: TGCAGCGTTTCACAGGGGGGAAGCTCCTACAATGAGCAGTTCTTC
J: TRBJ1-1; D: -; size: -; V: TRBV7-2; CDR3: CASSLAGRFSTEAFF; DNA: TGTGCCAGCAGCCTCGCGGGGCGGTTTTCCACTGAAGCTTTCTTT
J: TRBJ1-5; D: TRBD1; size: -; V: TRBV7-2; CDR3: CASSPDRASNQPQHF; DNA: TGTGCCAGCAGCCCGGACAGGGCCTCTAATCAGCCCCAGCATTTT
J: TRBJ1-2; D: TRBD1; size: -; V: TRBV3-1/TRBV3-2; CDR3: CASSQGTGGAGGYTF; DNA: TGTGCCAGCAGCCAAGGCACAGGGGGCGCAGGTGGCTACACCTTC
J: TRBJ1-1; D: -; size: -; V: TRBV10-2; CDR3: CASSEFWGVEAFF; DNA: TGCGCCAGCAGTGAGTTCTGGGGGGTTGAAGCTTTCTTT
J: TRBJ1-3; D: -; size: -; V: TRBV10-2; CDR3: CASSELDRRHTIYF; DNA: TGCGCCAGCAGTGAATTGGACAGACGGCACACCATATATTTT
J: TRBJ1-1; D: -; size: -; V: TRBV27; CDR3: CASSLTANTEAFF; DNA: TGTGCCAGCAGTTTAACTGCGAACACTGAAGCTTTCTTT
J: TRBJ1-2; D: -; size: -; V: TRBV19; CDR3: CASSSDRLRAGYTF; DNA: TGTGCCAGTAGTTCAGACAGGCTGAGGGCTGGCTACACCTTC
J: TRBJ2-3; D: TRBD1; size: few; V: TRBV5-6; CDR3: CASSFRGTGFTDTQYF; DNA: TGTGCCAGCAGCTTTCGGGGGACAGGGTTTACAGATACGCAGTATTTT
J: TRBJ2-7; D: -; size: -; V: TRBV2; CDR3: CASKLGDPYEQYF; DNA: TGTGCCAGCAAATTGGGAGACCCCTACGAGCAGTACTTC
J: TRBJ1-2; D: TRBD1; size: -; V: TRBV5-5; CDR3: CASSYGTGGYGYTF; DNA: TGTGCCAGCAGCTACGGGACAGGTGGTTATGGCTACACCTTC
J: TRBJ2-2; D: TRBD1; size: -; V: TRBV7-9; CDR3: CASRGQGPGELFF; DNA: TGTGCCAGCAGAGGACAGGGGCCCGGGGAGCTGTTTTTT
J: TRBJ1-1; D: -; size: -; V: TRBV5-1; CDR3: CASSLGGLDTEAFF; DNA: TGCGCCAGCAGCTTGGGGGGGCTCGACACTGAAGCTTTCTTT
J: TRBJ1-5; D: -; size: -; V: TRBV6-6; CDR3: CASRRDTNQPQHF; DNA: TGTGCCAGCAGAAGGGACACCAATCAGCCCCAGCATTTT